The 17 T cell receptor beta chains given below trace back to one sample, sequenced in a study of blood T cell repertoires in COVID-19. Assay used: immunoSEQ multiplex PCR; TCRdb lists only in-frame clones, some missing. Of roughly 100,000 clones in the sample, about 88% were seen once. Sequencing was done on a sample of peripheral blood. These TCRs come from a human donor in a cohort sampled during active COVID-19.

This clone was found once. This rearrangement joins TRBV6-5 to TRBJ1-1, with TRBD1 matching over 8 bases. Per the germline V gene, CDR1 is MNHEY and CDR2 is SVGAGI. J was trimmed by 6 bases and V by 5 bases; bases with no gene match: 11. CDR3 length: 15 residues. The CDR3 coding sequence is TGTGCCAGCAGTCCCCAGTACAGGGGGATGGCTGAAGCTTTCTTT. As protein: CASSPQYRGMAEAFF.

This sequence joins TRBV7-8 and TRBJ1-2, with 9 bases that match TRBD1. The CDR3 loop spans 14 amino acids. V shed 3 bases and J 7 bases; nucleotides not matched to a gene: 6. Per the germline V gene, CDR1 is SGHVS and CDR2 is FQNEAQ. The CDR3 coding sequence is TGTGCCAGCAGCTTCACAGACAGGGGGGGTGGCTACACCTTC. The encoded protein is CASSFTDRGGGYTF.

The chain combines TRBV14 with TRBJ2-1; 8 nucleotides agree with TRBD1. The CDR3 extends over 15 amino acids. Germline values: CDR1 SGHDN, CDR2 FVKESK. V shed 4 bases and J 2 bases; nucleotides not matched to a gene: 4. The CDR3, as DNA: TGTGCCAGCAGCCTCGGACAGGGACCCTACAATGAGCAGTTCTTC. Protein sequence: CASSLGQGPYNEQFF.

This clone was picked up one time. The J gene is TRBJ2-7, the V gene TRBV29-1; no definite D call. V was pared by 0 bases and J by 6 bases, with 9 bases between. The CDR3 consists of 12 residues. Per the germline V gene, CDR1 is SQVTM and CDR2 is ANQGSEA. CDR3 amino acids: CSVEDPAGEQYF. CDR3 in DNA: TGCAGCGTTGAAGACCCGGCAGGCGAGCAGTACTTC.

This chain links TRBV28 with TRBJ1-2; D is unresolved. CDR3 size: 12 residues. The V gene's germline CDR1 is MDHEN and CDR2 SYDVKM. V was shortened by 3 bases and J by 8 bases, with 10 bases between the two germline ends. CDR3 protein: CASSFSPRGYTF. CDR3 sequence (DNA): TGTGCCAGCAGTTTTAGCCCGCGGGGCTACACCTTC.

The gene calls are TRBV10-3 and TRBJ2-1; 8 bases align to TRBD2. Germline CDR1 reads ENHRY; CDR2 reads SYGVKD. J gave up 9 bases and V 4 bases, and 5 bases lay outside the gene matches. This CDR3 is 13 amino acids long. As DNA, the CDR3 is TGTGCCATCAGTGTGCGGGAGGAGGGTGAGCAGTTCTTC. It translates to CAISVREEGEQFF.

This chain joins TRBV28 and TRBJ2-5; 11 bases fit TRBD2. Per the germline V gene, CDR1 is MDHEN and CDR2 is SYDVKM. This CDR3 is built from 16 residues. Trimming at V came to 6 bases and at J to 7 bases, leaving 13 bases not matched to a gene. The CDR3, as DNA: TGTGCCAGCAGGGGGGCTAGCGGGAGGCAGGAGGGGACCCAGTACTTC. It encodes CASRGASGRQEGTQYF. Supplemented by reference TRBV28 and TRBJ2-5, the full variable domain reads DVKVTQSSRYLVKRTGEKVFLECVQDMDHENMFWYRQDPGLGLRLIYFSYDVKMKEKGDIPEGYSVSREKKERFSLILESASTNQTSMYLCASRGASGRQEGTQYFGPGTRLLVL.

V and J are TRBV28 and TRBJ2-5; 8 positions agree with TRBD1. Losses at the gene ends were 6 bases for V and 2 bases for J; bases not matched to a gene: 11. Germline assignment: CDR1 MDHEN and CDR2 SYDVKM. The CDR3 contains 16 residues. The CDR3, as DNA: TGTGCCAGCAGCGAACGCACAGGGGGGCCTCAAGAGACCCAGTACTTC. This gives the protein CASSERTGGPQETQYF.

The chain couples TRBV9 to TRBJ2-3; the match to TRBD2 covers 13 bases. Germline CDR1 is SGDLS and CDR2 is YYNGEE. V dropped 3 bases and J dropped 4; count of bases not matched to a gene: 5. This CDR3 is built from 16 residues. CDR3 sequence: CASSAGTSGISDTQYF. CDR3 bases: TGTGCCAGCAGCGCTGGGACTAGCGGGATATCAGATACGCAGTATTTT. The variable domain in full, with the rest retrieved from reference TRBV9 and TRBJ2-3, is DSGVTQTPKHLITATGQRVTLRCSPRSGDLSVYWYQQSLDQGLQFLIQYYNGEERAKGNILERFSAQQFPDLHSELNLSSLELGDSALYFCASSAGTSGISDTQYFGPGTRLTVL.

The chain employs TRBV5-1 and TRBJ2-1; TRBD2 agrees at 9 bases. The V gene end was trimmed by 5 bases and the J gene end by 8 bases; junction bases not matched to a gene: 11. This CDR3 comprises 15 residues. In germline, CDR1 is SGHRS, CDR2 YFSETQ. This chain's CDR3 is CASRLWPSGMDEQFF. Written as DNA, the CDR3 is TGCGCCAGCAGATTATGGCCTAGCGGGATGGATGAGCAGTTCTTC.

V and J are TRBV4-1 and TRBJ2-5; 7 nucleotides agree with TRBD1. The CDR3 sequence is 14 residues long. The germline CDR1 and CDR2 sequences are MGHRA and YSYEKL. The ends lost 5 bases at V and 6 bases at J; junction bases unmatched: 9. Written as DNA, the CDR3 is TGCGCCAGCAGCGAACGACAGGGTCCGAAGACCCAGTACTTC. It yields the protein CASSERQGPKTQYF.

The table lists this clone with a count of one. The chain uses TRBV18 and TRBJ1-3; tentative D call: TRBD1 (6 bases). Between the trimmed V and J ends, which lost 6 bases and 7 bases, there was a span of 13 bases. Germline-derived CDR1 and CDR2 are KGHSH and LQKENI. The CDR3 runs 13 residues. CDR3 sequence: CASSPAGGNTIYF. As DNA, the CDR3 is TGTGCCAGCTCCCCCGCGGGGGGCAACACCATATATTTT. Using reference TRBV18 and TRBJ1-3 for the parts outside the CDR3, the full variable domain is NAGVMQNPRHLVRRRGQEARLRCSPMKGHSHVYWYRQLPEEGLKFMVYLQKENIIDESGMPKERFSAEFPKEGPSILRIQQVVRGDSAAYFCASSPAGGNTIYFGEGSWLTVV.

V is TRBV19 and J is TRBJ1-5; D is undetermined. V was cut by 5 bases and J by 4 bases, with 12 bases left in between. The germline CDR1 and CDR2 sequences are LNHDA and SQIVND (reference sequence). The CDR3 is 14 amino acids. This chain's CDR3 is CASSSPRGNQPQHF. Here the CDR3 DNA reads TGTGCCAGTAGTTCCCCTCGAGGGAATCAGCCCCAGCATTTT.

The chain carries TRBV20-1 and TRBJ2-7; a possible D gene is TRBD1 (5 bases). The V end lost 6 bases, the J end lost 7 bases, and 10 bases lay between the germline ends. This CDR3 spans 10 amino acids. The V gene's germline CDR1 is DFQATT and CDR2 SNEGSKA (reference sequence). The CDR3 bases are TGCAGTGCCCGAAGGGGTGAGCAGTACTTC. This gives the protein CSARRGEQYF.

For this clone: Additional DNA sequences in this sample encode the identical CDR3. This chain uses TRBV28 with TRBJ1-2; 7 nucleotides agree with TRBD1. There are 13 residues in the CDR3. V gave up 6 bases and J gave up 2 bases; unmatched junction bases: 3. CDR1 is MDHEN and CDR2 is SYDVKM in the germline V gene. Here the CDR3 reads CASSLGQNYGYTF. For the CDR3, the DNA is TGTGCCAGCAGCCTGGGACAGAACTATGGCTACACCTTC.

The V gene is TRBV11-3, the J gene TRBJ2-3, with 7 bases identical to TRBD1. This CDR3 comprises 15 residues. Germline CDR1 reads SGHNT; CDR2 reads YENEEA. Trimming removed 6 bases from V and 4 bases from J; junction bases left unmatched: 10. The CDR3 protein is CASRYRTGAADTQYF. CDR3 nucleotide sequence: TGTGCCAGCAGATACCGGACAGGAGCAGCAGATACGCAGTATTTT.

V gene TRBV28 combines with J gene TRBJ1-2, with a weak D call TRBD1 (5 bases). V dropped 4 bases and J dropped 8 bases, with 17 bases sitting between them. The germline CDR1 and CDR2 sequences are MDHEN and SYDVKM. This CDR3 region has 14 residues. The CDR3 loop reads CASSSGQAGRGYTF. CDR3 DNA sequence: TGTGCCAGCAGTTCTGGACAAGCCGGGCGGGGCTACACCTTC.